These T cell receptor beta chains were read from a single sample in a study of T cell responses to AZD1222 COVID-19 vaccine. Profiled with immunoSEQ multiplex PCR; TCRdb holds only in-frame clones, not every one. The table includes tens of thousands of clones, 81% detected once. The specimen was peripheral blood, collected 28 days after the second AZD1222 dose. Receptors originate from an adult who received the AZD1222 COVID-19 vaccine. The CDR3 runs from the conserved cysteine through the conserved F or W. The D gene is left open where the match is weak. Clone sizes are given selectively: once, few, many, or a class where the clone is expanded.

v_call: TRBV2; j_call: TRBJ1-5; d_call: -; clone_size: -; cdr3_nt: TGTGCCAGCAGTATCGGGGGCTCTAAAGGCAATCAGCCCCAGCATTTT; cdr3_aa: CASSIGGSKGNQPQHF
v_call: TRBV10-3; j_call: TRBJ2-7; d_call: -; clone_size: -; cdr3_nt: TGTGCCATCAGTGACGGATACGAGCAGTACTTC; cdr3_aa: CAISDGYEQYF
v_call: TRBV30; j_call: TRBJ2-6; d_call: -; clone_size: -; cdr3_nt: TGTGCCTGGAGTCGTGATCACTCTGGGGCCAACGTCCTGACTTTC; cdr3_aa: CAWSRDHSGANVLTF
v_call: TRBV14; j_call: TRBJ2-7; d_call: TRBD1; clone_size: few; cdr3_nt: TGTGCCAGCAGCCAAGGGCCCCGGGACAGGGGGACCGAGCAGTACTTC; cdr3_aa: CASSQGPRDRGTEQYF
v_call: TRBV2; j_call: TRBJ2-1; d_call: -; clone_size: -; cdr3_nt: TGTGCCAGCAGTGGTTATTTGGGGGCTGAGCAGTTCTTC; cdr3_aa: CASSGYLGAEQFF
v_call: TRBV18; j_call: TRBJ2-7; d_call: -; clone_size: -; cdr3_nt: TGTGCCAGCTCACCCCGACAGGACCTCTACGAGCAGTACTTC; cdr3_aa: CASSPRQDLYEQYF
v_call: TRBV9; j_call: TRBJ2-3; d_call: TRBD1; clone_size: -; cdr3_nt: TGTGCCAGCAGCGTAGCCGGGACAGGGTGGGGCACAGATACGCAGTATTTT; cdr3_aa: CASSVAGTGWGTDTQYF
v_call: TRBV4-3; j_call: TRBJ1-2; d_call: -; clone_size: -; cdr3_nt: TGCGCCAGCAGCCAATCCCGAGCCCCGATCCTTAGGTCTGGCTACACCTTC; cdr3_aa: CASSQSRAPILRSGYTF
v_call: TRBV10-3; j_call: TRBJ1-6; d_call: -; clone_size: -; cdr3_nt: TGTGCCATCAGTGTTCGGTCTGGGGATTCACCCCTCCACTTT; cdr3_aa: CAISVRSGDSPLHF
v_call: TRBV28; j_call: TRBJ2-7; d_call: -; clone_size: few; cdr3_nt: TGTGCCAGCAGTTTACAGGGCTACGAGCAGTACTTC; cdr3_aa: CASSLQGYEQYF
v_call: TRBV7-2; j_call: TRBJ2-7; d_call: TRBD2; clone_size: -; cdr3_nt: TGTGCCAGCAGCTTAAGTGGGAGGGCCCACGAGCAGTACTTC; cdr3_aa: CASSLSGRAHEQYF
v_call: TRBV19; j_call: TRBJ2-4; d_call: TRBD2; clone_size: -; cdr3_nt: TGTGCCAGTAGTACCCCGACGGGACTAGCGGGAGCTCGGGGCAAAAACATTCAGTACTTC; cdr3_aa: CASSTPTGLAGARGKNIQYF
v_call: TRBV7-2; j_call: TRBJ1-1; d_call: -; clone_size: -; cdr3_nt: TGTGCCAGCAGCTTAGGGTCGCAAGGGAGCACTGAAGCTTTCTTT; cdr3_aa: CASSLGSQGSTEAFF
v_call: TRBV7-6; j_call: TRBJ2-7; d_call: -; clone_size: -; cdr3_nt: TGTGCCAGCAGCTTGTCAGGGTTGGGGGAGCAGTACTTC; cdr3_aa: CASSLSGLGEQYF
v_call: TRBV21-1; j_call: TRBJ1-4; d_call: -; clone_size: -; cdr3_nt: TGTGCCAGCAGCAAACGCTACCGGGACGGCAATGAAAAACTGTTTTTT; cdr3_aa: CASSKRYRDGNEKLFF
v_call: TRBV19; j_call: TRBJ1-4; d_call: TRBD1; clone_size: -; cdr3_nt: TGTGCCAGTTTGGGACAGGGGGCCAGAAAACTGTTTTTT; cdr3_aa: CASLGQGARKLFF
v_call: TRBV5-6; j_call: TRBJ2-1; d_call: -; clone_size: -; cdr3_nt: TGTGCCAGCAGCTGGGGCAGTGAGCAGTTCTTC; cdr3_aa: CASSWGSEQFF
v_call: TRBV15; j_call: TRBJ2-5; d_call: TRBD2; clone_size: once; cdr3_nt: TGTGCCACCAGCAGAGATCCGGGGAGGGGAGAGACCCAGTACTTC; cdr3_aa: CATSRDPGRGETQYF
v_call: TRBV28; j_call: TRBJ2-7; d_call: -; clone_size: -; cdr3_nt: TGTGCCAGCAGTTTGCGTCCCGACGGGTACGAGCAGTACTTC; cdr3_aa: CASSLRPDGYEQYF
v_call: TRBV28; j_call: TRBJ2-2; d_call: -; clone_size: -; cdr3_nt: TGTGCCAGCAGTTTAAGTAGGTCCGGGGAGCTGTTTTTT; cdr3_aa: CASSLSRSGELFF
v_call: TRBV27; j_call: TRBJ2-1; d_call: -; clone_size: -; cdr3_nt: TGTGCCAGCAAGGGACGGACTTACTACAATGAGCAGTTCTTC; cdr3_aa: CASKGRTYYNEQFF
v_call: TRBV15; j_call: TRBJ2-7; d_call: -; clone_size: once; cdr3_nt: TGTGCCACCAGCAGAGATACCAGCTACGAGCAGTACTTC; cdr3_aa: CATSRDTSYEQYF
v_call: TRBV5-4; j_call: TRBJ2-1; d_call: -; clone_size: -; cdr3_nt: TGTGCCAGCAGCCCCCGGGCAGGGGCGAGTGTAAATGAGCAGTTCTTC; cdr3_aa: CASSPRAGASVNEQFF
v_call: TRBV11-2; j_call: TRBJ1-1; d_call: TRBD1; clone_size: -; cdr3_nt: TGTGCCAGCAGCCCGAAACTTGGGACAGGGGGCGGAATGAACACTGAAGCTTTCTTT; cdr3_aa: CASSPKLGTGGGMNTEAFF
v_call: TRBV5-4; j_call: TRBJ2-4; d_call: TRBD2; clone_size: -; cdr3_nt: TGTGCCAGCAGCTTGGGAGCGGGACCAGGCAAAAACATTCAGTACTTC; cdr3_aa: CASSLGAGPGKNIQYF
v_call: TRBV7-2; j_call: TRBJ2-7; d_call: -; clone_size: -; cdr3_nt: TGTGCCAGCAGCCTCGGGGGACCTACCTACGAGCAGTACTTC; cdr3_aa: CASSLGGPTYEQYF
v_call: TRBV6-6; j_call: TRBJ2-7; d_call: TRBD1; clone_size: -; cdr3_nt: TGTGCCAGCAGACATACAGGGGGGAGTGGCGAGCAGTACTTC; cdr3_aa: CASRHTGGSGEQYF
v_call: TRBV5-5; j_call: TRBJ1-5; d_call: -; clone_size: -; cdr3_nt: TGTGCCAGCAGCCTCCGGGACTCATATAGCAATCAGCCCCAGCATTTT; cdr3_aa: CASSLRDSYSNQPQHF
v_call: TRBV19; j_call: TRBJ2-3; d_call: -; clone_size: once; cdr3_nt: TGTGCCAGTAGAGTAGGGGTAGCGCAGTATTTT; cdr3_aa: CASRVGVAQYF
v_call: TRBV15; j_call: TRBJ2-1; d_call: TRBD2; clone_size: -; cdr3_nt: TGTGCCACCAGCACCCGATTAGCGGGAGGCAACTACAATGAGCAGTTCTTC; cdr3_aa: CATSTRLAGGNYNEQFF
v_call: TRBV7-7; j_call: TRBJ2-5; d_call: -; clone_size: -; cdr3_nt: TGTGCTAGCAGCCCGGAAGTGGTGGCGGGTTTCGGTGAGACCCAGTACTTC; cdr3_aa: CASSPEVVAGFGETQYF
v_call: TRBV15; j_call: TRBJ2-7; d_call: -; clone_size: once; cdr3_nt: TGTGCCACCAGCAGAGATTGGTCCACCTACGAGCAGTACTTC; cdr3_aa: CATSRDWSTYEQYF
v_call: TRBV12-3/TRBV12-4; j_call: TRBJ1-5; d_call: -; clone_size: once; cdr3_nt: TGTGCCAGCAGTTTCAGGGGAAATCAGCCCCAGCATTTT; cdr3_aa: CASSFRGNQPQHF
v_call: TRBV7-2; j_call: TRBJ2-2; d_call: TRBD2; clone_size: -; cdr3_nt: TGTGCCAGCAGCTTGGGACTAGCGGGAGCCGGGGAGCTGTTTTTT; cdr3_aa: CASSLGLAGAGELFF
v_call: TRBV7-2; j_call: TRBJ2-7; d_call: -; clone_size: -; cdr3_nt: TGTGCCAGCAGCTTAGCCCGACAACCCGCCTACGAGCAGTACTTC; cdr3_aa: CASSLARQPAYEQYF
v_call: TRBV7-2; j_call: TRBJ2-5; d_call: -; clone_size: -; cdr3_nt: TGTGCCAGCAGCCCCCGGGCTAGCAAGCAAGAGACCCAGTACTTC; cdr3_aa: CASSPRASKQETQYF
v_call: TRBV10-3; j_call: TRBJ1-1; d_call: -; clone_size: -; cdr3_nt: TGTGCCATCAGAACGGCTCGGGGAGGGGCAAACACTGAAGCTTTCTTT; cdr3_aa: CAIRTARGGANTEAFF
v_call: TRBV21-1; j_call: TRBJ2-7; d_call: -; clone_size: once; cdr3_nt: TGTGCCAGCAGCAAAGGGAGGGGCAGAAAGTACGAGCAGTACTTC; cdr3_aa: CASSKGRGRKYEQYF
v_call: TRBV30; j_call: TRBJ1-1; d_call: -; clone_size: -; cdr3_nt: TGTGCCTGGAGTTTTGGGGTGAACACTGAAGCTTTCTTT; cdr3_aa: CAWSFGVNTEAFF
v_call: TRBV6-5; j_call: TRBJ2-1; d_call: TRBD2; clone_size: -; cdr3_nt: TGTGCCAGCAGTTACAGCGGGAGGGCCTCGAATGAGCAGTTCTTC; cdr3_aa: CASSYSGRASNEQFF
v_call: TRBV7-9; j_call: TRBJ1-1; d_call: -; clone_size: -; cdr3_nt: TGTGCCAGCAGCTTAGCGCGAGGGAACGGTGAAGCTTTCTTT; cdr3_aa: CASSLARGNGEAFF
v_call: TRBV21-1; j_call: TRBJ2-7; d_call: -; clone_size: -; cdr3_nt: TGTGCCAGCAAATCCACCGGGACAGGGGGCTTGTTCGAGCAGTACTTC; cdr3_aa: CASKSTGTGGLFEQYF
v_call: TRBV11-2; j_call: TRBJ2-7; d_call: -; clone_size: -; cdr3_nt: TGTGCCAGCAGCTCCGGGCCGGGGATGTCCTACGAGCAGTACTTC; cdr3_aa: CASSSGPGMSYEQYF
v_call: TRBV30; j_call: TRBJ2-5; d_call: -; clone_size: -; cdr3_nt: TGTGCCTGGAGTGTATTGGCGGGAAGGGGGACCCAGTACTTC; cdr3_aa: CAWSVLAGRGTQYF
v_call: TRBV19; j_call: TRBJ2-1; d_call: -; clone_size: -; cdr3_nt: TGTGCCAGTAGTATGCCACCTTACAATGAGCAGTTCTTC; cdr3_aa: CASSMPPYNEQFF
v_call: TRBV9; j_call: TRBJ2-7; d_call: -; clone_size: once; cdr3_nt: TGTGCCAGCAGCGTGGTCGAAGACGGAGAGCAGTACTTC; cdr3_aa: CASSVVEDGEQYF
v_call: TRBV7-9; j_call: TRBJ1-4; d_call: -; clone_size: -; cdr3_nt: TGTGCCAGCAGCTTGCCCCCAGGGTCCCTGAATGAAAAACTGTTTTTT; cdr3_aa: CASSLPPGSLNEKLFF
v_call: TRBV7-9; j_call: TRBJ2-7; d_call: -; clone_size: -; cdr3_nt: TGTGCCAGCAGCCAACCCCTCGGGAGAGGTGCTGAGGAGCAGTACTTC; cdr3_aa: CASSQPLGRGAEEQYF
v_call: TRBV27; j_call: TRBJ2-7; d_call: TRBD2; clone_size: -; cdr3_nt: TGTGCCAGCAGTCCTTGGACTAGCGGGAGGGACTACGAGCAGTACTTC; cdr3_aa: CASSPWTSGRDYEQYF
v_call: TRBV15; j_call: TRBJ2-7; d_call: -; clone_size: -; cdr3_nt: TGTGCCACCAGCAGAGATTTGGTCGACCCCTACGAGCAGTACTTC; cdr3_aa: CATSRDLVDPYEQYF
v_call: TRBV4-1; j_call: TRBJ1-1; d_call: -; clone_size: -; cdr3_nt: TGCGCCAGCAGCCAACTCCCCGAGAACACTGAAGCTTTCTTT; cdr3_aa: CASSQLPENTEAFF
v_call: TRBV27; j_call: TRBJ2-1; d_call: -; clone_size: -; cdr3_nt: TGTGCCAGCAGTATTTTTAGCGGAGCCTACAATGAGCAGTTCTTC; cdr3_aa: CASSIFSGAYNEQFF
v_call: TRBV6-2/TRBV6-3; j_call: TRBJ2-7; d_call: -; clone_size: -; cdr3_nt: TGTGCCAGCAGCCGGACAGAACTCGAGCAGTACTTC; cdr3_aa: CASSRTELEQYF
v_call: TRBV19; j_call: TRBJ2-7; d_call: TRBD1; clone_size: -; cdr3_nt: TGTGCCAGTAGCGTACAGGGGGGCGACTACGAGCAGTACTTC; cdr3_aa: CASSVQGGDYEQYF
v_call: TRBV7-3; j_call: TRBJ2-7; d_call: -; clone_size: few; cdr3_nt: TGTGCCAGCAGCTACGATTTCGGGAGCTCCTACGAGCAGTACTTC; cdr3_aa: CASSYDFGSSYEQYF